One and the same sample provided the 8 T cell receptor beta chains below, sequenced in a study of T cell changes during pregnancy in multiple sclerosis. TCRdb's copy holds only in-frame clones and misses some; the assay was immunoSEQ multiplex PCR. The sample yields under 50,000 clones, around 90% seen once. The sample in question was peripheral blood, obtained in the first trimester of pregnancy. The receptors derive from a female donor in good health, enrolled as a control in a pregnancy study.

This chain joins TRBV7-2 and TRBJ2-1; D call uncertain. Germline CDR1 and CDR2: SGHTA and FQGNSA. V was trimmed by 3 bases and J by 5 bases, leaving 8 bases between them. CDR3 length equals 13 residues. CDR3: CASSFSRNNEQFF. CDR3 DNA sequence: TGTGCCAGCAGCTTTTCTAGAAACAATGAGCAGTTCTTC.

The chain is built from TRBV2 and TRBJ2-6; perhaps TRBD2 as D (5 bases). CDR1 is SNHLY, CDR2 FYNNEI, per germline. The CDR3 has 14 amino acids. The V end was cut by 7 bases, the J end by 3 bases, with 10 bases between. The CDR3 nucleotides are TGTGCCAGCATAGAGGGCAGTGGGGCCAACGTCCTGACTTTC. It translates to CASIEGSGANVLTF.

This clone was seen just once. The chain is built from TRBV7-9 and TRBJ1-1; a weak D match, TRBD1 (6 bases). With 4 bases removed from V and 6 bases from J, the gap between germline ends came to 15 bases. Germline CDR1 SEHNR, CDR2 FQNEAQ (reference sequence). The CDR3 runs to 14 residues. Here the CDR3 reads CASSSTRGEPEAFF. Written as DNA, the CDR3 is TGTGCCAGCAGCTCGACCAGGGGAGAACCTGAAGCTTTCTTT.

This chain connects TRBV4-2 to TRBJ2-2; 8 bases line up with TRBD1. The CDR3 runs to 15 residues. V lost 4 bases and J lost 3; bases outside the gene matches: 4. The germline V gene encodes CDR1 LGHNA and CDR2 YNFKEQ. CDR3 DNA: TGTGCCAGCAGCCTGACAGGGGTTGACACCGGGGAGCTGTTTTTT. It codes for CASSLTGVDTGELFF.

This clone occurred a few times. V gene TRBV6-6 combines with J gene TRBJ1-3; D unclear. The CDR3 loop spans 16 amino acids. Germline-derived CDR1 and CDR2 are MNHNY and SVGAGI (reference sequence). V shed 2 bases and J shed 2 bases, with 13 bases lying between them. CDR3: CASSYQPERAGNTIYF. The CDR3 nucleotides read TGTGCCAGCAGTTACCAACCCGAGAGGGCTGGAAACACCATATATTTT.

The genes are TRBV5-1 and TRBJ1-1, with D unresolved. The V end lost 1 base, the J end lost 0 bases, and 10 bases lay between the germline ends. The CDR3 is 15 residues long. Germline values: CDR1 SGHRS, CDR2 YFSETQ. As DNA, the CDR3 is TGCGCCAGCAGCTTGAGTACAGAGATGAACACTGAAGCTTTCTTT. As protein: CASSLSTEMNTEAFF.

This sequence joins TRBV7-6 and TRBJ2-5, with 7 nucleotides matching TRBD1. The V and J ends lost 5 bases and 1 base, in that order; junction bases with no gene match: 7. Per germline, CDR1 SGHVS and CDR2 FNYEAQ. The CDR3 has 15 amino acids. In DNA, the CDR3 is TGTGCCAGCAGCAATATAGGGGGCGGCCAAGAGACCCAGTACTTC. It specifies CASSNIGGGQETQYF.

The chain recombines TRBV7-9 with TRBJ2-7, with TRBD1 matching 8 bases. After removal of 1 base from V and 4 bases from J, the junction contained 6 bases not matched to a gene. Germline V lookup: CDR1 SEHNR, CDR2 FQNEAQ (reference sequence). There are 15 residues in the CDR3. CDR3 DNA sequence: TGTGCCAGCAGCTTAGGGGCAGGGGGCAGGTACGAGCAGTACTTC. This gives the protein CASSLGAGGRYEQYF. Supplemented by reference TRBV7-9 and TRBJ2-7, the full variable domain reads DTGVSQNPRHKITKRGQNVTFRCDPISEHNRLYWYRQTLGQGPEFLTYFQNEAQLEKSRLLSDRFSAERPKGSFSTLEIQRTEQGDSAMYLCASSLGAGGRYEQYFGPGTRLTVT.